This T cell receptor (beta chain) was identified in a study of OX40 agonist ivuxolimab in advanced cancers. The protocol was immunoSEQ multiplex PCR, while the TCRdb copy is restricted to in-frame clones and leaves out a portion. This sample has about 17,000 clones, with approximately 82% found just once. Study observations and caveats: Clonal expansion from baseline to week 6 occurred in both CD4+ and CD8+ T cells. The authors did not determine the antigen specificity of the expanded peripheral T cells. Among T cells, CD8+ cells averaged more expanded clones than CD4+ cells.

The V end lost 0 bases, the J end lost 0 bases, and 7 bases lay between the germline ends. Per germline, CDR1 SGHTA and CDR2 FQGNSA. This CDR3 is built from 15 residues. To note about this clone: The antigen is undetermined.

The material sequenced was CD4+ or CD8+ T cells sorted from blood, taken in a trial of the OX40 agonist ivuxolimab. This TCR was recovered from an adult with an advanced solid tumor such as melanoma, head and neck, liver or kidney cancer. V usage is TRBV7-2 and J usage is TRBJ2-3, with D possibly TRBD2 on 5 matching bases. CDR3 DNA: TGTGCCAGCAGCTTAGCAAGCGGTAGCACAGATACGCAGTATTTT. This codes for CASSLASGSTDTQYF.